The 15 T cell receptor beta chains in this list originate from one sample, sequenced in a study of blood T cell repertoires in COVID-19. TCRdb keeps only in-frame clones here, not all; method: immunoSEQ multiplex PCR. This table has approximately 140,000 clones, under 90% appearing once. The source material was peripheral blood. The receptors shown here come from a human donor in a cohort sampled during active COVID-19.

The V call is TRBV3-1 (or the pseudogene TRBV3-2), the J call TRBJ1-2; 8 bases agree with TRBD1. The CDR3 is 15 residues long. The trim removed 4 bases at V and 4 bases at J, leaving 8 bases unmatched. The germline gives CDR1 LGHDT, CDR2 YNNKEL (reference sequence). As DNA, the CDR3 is TGTGCCAGCAGCCCCAGACAGGGGCATCTCTATGGCTACACCTTC. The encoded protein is CASSPRQGHLYGYTF.

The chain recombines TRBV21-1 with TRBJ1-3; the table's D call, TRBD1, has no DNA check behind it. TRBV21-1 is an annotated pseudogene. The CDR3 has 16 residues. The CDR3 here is CASRKQGAGSGNTIYF. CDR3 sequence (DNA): TGTGCCAGCAGAAAACAGGGGGCTGGTTCTGGAAACACCATATATTTT.

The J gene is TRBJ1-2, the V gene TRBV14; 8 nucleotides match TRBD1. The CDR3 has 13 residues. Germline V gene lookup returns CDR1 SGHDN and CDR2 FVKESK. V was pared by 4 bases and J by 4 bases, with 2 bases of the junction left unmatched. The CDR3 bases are TGTGCCAGCAGCCCGGACAGGGTCTATGGCTACACCTTC. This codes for CASSPDRVYGYTF.

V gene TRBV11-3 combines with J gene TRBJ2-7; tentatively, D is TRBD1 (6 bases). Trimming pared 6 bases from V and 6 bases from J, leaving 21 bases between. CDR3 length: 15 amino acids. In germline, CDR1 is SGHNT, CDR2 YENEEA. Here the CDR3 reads CASRKMRHREGEQYF. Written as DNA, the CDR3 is TGTGCCAGCAGGAAAATGCGGCACAGGGAAGGCGAGCAGTACTTC.

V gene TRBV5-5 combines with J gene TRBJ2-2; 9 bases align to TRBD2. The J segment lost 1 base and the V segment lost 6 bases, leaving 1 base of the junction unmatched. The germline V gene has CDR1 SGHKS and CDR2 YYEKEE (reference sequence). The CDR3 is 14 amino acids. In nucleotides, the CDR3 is TGTGCCAGCATACTAGCGGGGAACACCGGGGAGCTGTTTTTT. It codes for CASILAGNTGELFF.

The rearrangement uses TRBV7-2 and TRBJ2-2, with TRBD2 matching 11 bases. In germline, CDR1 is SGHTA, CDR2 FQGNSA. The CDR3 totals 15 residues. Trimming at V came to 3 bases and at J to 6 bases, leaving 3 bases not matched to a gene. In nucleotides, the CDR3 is TGTGCCAGCAGCTTCGGACTAGCGGGTGCCGGGGAGCTGTTTTTT. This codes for CASSFGLAGAGELFF.

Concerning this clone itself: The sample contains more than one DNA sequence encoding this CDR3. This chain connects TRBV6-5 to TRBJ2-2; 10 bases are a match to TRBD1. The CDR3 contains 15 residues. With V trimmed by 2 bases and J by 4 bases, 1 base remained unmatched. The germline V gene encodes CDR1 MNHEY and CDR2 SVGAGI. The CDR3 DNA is TGTGCCAGCAGTTACGGACAGGGGGGCACCGGGGAGCTGTTTTTT. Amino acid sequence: CASSYGQGGTGELFF.

The CDR3 DNA reads as TGCGCCAGCAGCTCCTCAGGGAGGGACACCGGGGAGCTGTTTTTT. Protein product: CASSSSGRDTGELFF. The chain combines TRBV5-1 with TRBJ2-2; 7 nucleotides line up with TRBD2. Germline CDR1 SGHRS, CDR2 YFSETQ. The V segment lost 3 bases and the J segment 3 bases; nucleotides outside the gene matches: 5. The CDR3 length is 15 residues.

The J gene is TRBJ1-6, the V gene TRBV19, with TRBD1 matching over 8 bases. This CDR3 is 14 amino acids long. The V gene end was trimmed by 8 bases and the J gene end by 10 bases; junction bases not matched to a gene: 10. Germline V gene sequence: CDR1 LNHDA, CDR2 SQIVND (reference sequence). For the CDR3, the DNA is TGTGCCAGTTCTGCAGGGGGCAAGGGCTCACCCCTCCACTTT. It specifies CASSAGGKGSPLHF.

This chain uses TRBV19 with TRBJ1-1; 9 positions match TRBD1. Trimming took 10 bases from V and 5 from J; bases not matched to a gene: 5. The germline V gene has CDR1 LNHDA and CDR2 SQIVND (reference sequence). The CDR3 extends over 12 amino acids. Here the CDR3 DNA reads TGTGCCACAAGACAGGGGGGGACTGAAGCTTTCTTT. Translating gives CATRQGGTEAFF.

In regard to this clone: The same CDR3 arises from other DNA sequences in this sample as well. The CDR3 reads CASSIVQGPQHF. The DNA of the CDR3 is TGTGCCAGTAGTATAGTTCAGGGGCCCCAGCATTTT. V usage is TRBV19 and J usage is TRBJ1-5; perhaps TRBD1 as D (5 bases). Germline CDR1 and CDR2: LNHDA and SQIVND (reference sequence). The CDR3 length is 12 residues. Trimming removed 1 base from V and 9 bases from J, with 7 bases in between.

CDR3 bases: TGCGCCAGCAGTGGTTGTCAGGAAAACACCGGGGAGCTGTTTTTT. Translated: CASSGCQENTGELFF. The chain couples TRBV10-1 to TRBJ2-2; unclear D gene. Per the germline V gene, CDR1 is WNHNN and CDR2 is SYGVQD (reference sequence). V was trimmed by 4 bases and J by 2 bases, leaving 11 bases between them. The CDR3 length is 15 residues.

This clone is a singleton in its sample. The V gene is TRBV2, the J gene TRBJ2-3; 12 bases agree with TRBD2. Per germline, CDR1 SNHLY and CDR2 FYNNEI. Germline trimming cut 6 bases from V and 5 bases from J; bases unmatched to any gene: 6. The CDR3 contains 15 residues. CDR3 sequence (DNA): TGTGCCAGCAGGAAACTAGCGGGGGGCCGAGATACGCAGTATTTT. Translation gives CASRKLAGGRDTQYF.

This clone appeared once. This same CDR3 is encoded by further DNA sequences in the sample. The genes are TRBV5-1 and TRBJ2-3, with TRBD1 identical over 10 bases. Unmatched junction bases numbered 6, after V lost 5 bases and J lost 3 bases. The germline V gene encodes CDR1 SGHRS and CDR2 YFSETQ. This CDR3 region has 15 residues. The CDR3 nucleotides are TGCGCCAGCAGGGAGGGGGGACAGGGGACAGATACGCAGTATTTT. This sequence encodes CASREGGQGTDTQYF.

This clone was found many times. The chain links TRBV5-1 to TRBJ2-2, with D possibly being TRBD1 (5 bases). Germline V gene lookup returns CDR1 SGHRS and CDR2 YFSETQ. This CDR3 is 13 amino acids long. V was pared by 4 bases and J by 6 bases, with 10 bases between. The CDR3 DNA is TGCGCCAGCAGCGTGGACACCTCCGGGGAGCTGTTTTTT. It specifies CASSVDTSGELFF.